The entry below describes one TCR beta chain. Its specificity is not known. Blood was sampled at baseline, cycle 4 day 1, and cycle 7 day 1. TCRdb's table, derived via immunoSEQ multiplex PCR, lists solely in-frame clones and lacks some. Found here are approximately 80,000 clones, just over 90% of them singletons; the top ten hold approximately 0.41%. Germline lookup yields CDR1 WSHSY and CDR2 SAAADI. The CDR3 is made up of 18 amino acids. Trimming removed 8 bases from V and 0 bases from J, with 20 bases in between. The sample originates from a study of OX40 agonist ivuxolimab in advanced cancers. At the level of the study: Previous treatment with anti-PD-1, anti-PD-L1 or anti-CTLA-4 therapy was allowed; more than 35% had received some. Study results and limitations: Among the lowest peripheral clonal expansion occurred in 0.1-3.0 mg/kg partial responders.

The receptor's source is an adult with an advanced solid tumor such as melanoma, head and neck, liver or kidney cancer. The chain combines TRBV10-2 with TRBJ2-6; D possibly corresponds to TRBD2 (6 bases). Sequenced here: CD4+ or CD8+ T cells sorted from blood, sampled in a trial of the OX40 agonist ivuxolimab. CDR3 region: CASRGGVFPSSGANVLTF. Here the CDR3 DNA reads TGCGCCAGCCGAGGAGGGGTGTTCCCCTCCTCTGGGGCCAACGTCCTGACTTTC.